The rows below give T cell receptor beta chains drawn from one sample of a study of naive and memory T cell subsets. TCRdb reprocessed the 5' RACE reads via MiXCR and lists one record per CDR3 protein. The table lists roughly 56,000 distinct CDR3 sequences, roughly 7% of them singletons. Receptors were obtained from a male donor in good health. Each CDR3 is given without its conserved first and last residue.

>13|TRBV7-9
ASSLGAGGFAEAF
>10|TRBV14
ASSQGKEPQH
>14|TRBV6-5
ASSYSASGSADTQY
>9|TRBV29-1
SAMYSYEQY
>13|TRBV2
ASSELAGSGDEQY
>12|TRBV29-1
SATGHLNTGELF
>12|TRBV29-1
SVTRRVGSYEQY
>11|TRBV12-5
ASGLGGREPQH
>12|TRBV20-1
SARRIEGTSPLH
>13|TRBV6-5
ASSPNTGGYYGYT
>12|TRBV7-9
ASSHGTGMTEAF
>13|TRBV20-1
SATPRGRGTDTQY
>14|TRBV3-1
ASSQEASGGVLGQF
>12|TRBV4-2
ASSRDAEGETQY
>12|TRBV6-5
ASSYSTGEETQY
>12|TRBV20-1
SALPGQGIGELF
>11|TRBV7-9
ASSLDNTDTQY
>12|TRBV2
ASSEARWGFGYT
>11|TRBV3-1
ASRFRQDYGYT
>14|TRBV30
AWSVLDRANTGELF
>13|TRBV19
ASTDLLSTNEKLF
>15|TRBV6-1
ASSEDLYRGFDGELF
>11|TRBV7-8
ASSLGILYEQY
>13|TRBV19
ASSIGAGSPNEQF
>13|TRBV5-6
ASSLKAQWGEKLF
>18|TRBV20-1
STRAGGTGTGRYSNQPQH
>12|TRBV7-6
ASSLTGVLYEQY
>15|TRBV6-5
ASRPGTGVVAAEKLF
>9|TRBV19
ATRVNTEAF
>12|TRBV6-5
ASSPLRRADTQY
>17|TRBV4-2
ASSQQSLSGLATTYEQY
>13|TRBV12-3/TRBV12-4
ASSFKSQGTQPQH
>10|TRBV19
ASKDRTGELF
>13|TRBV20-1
SARAQRESSYEQY
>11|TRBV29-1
SVEKGDTGELF
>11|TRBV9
ASSVYRGDEQY
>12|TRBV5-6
ASSRRDRGSEAF
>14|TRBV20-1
SARAHLGSSYNEQF
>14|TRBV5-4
ASSTWGAAGANVLT
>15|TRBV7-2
ASSRVPGQDHSYGYT
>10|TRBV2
ASSDVAYEQY
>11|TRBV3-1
ASSRLGGNTIY
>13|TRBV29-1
SVEWAGRFGNTIY
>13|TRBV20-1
SAGPSGGPDNEQF
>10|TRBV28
ASVGGSHEQY
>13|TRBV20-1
SARGLAEQTDTQY
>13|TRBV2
ASSDMDRVSTEAF
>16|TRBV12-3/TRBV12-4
ASSQPKQGTGGVYEQY
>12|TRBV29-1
SAGGQGGTQPQH
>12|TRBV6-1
ASSTKARDTEAF
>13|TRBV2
ASSDLGQSVDTQY
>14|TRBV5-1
ASSLTRTGGPYEQY
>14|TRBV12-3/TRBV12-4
ASSWLPGGVGTEAF
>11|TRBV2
AAPGEGGQPQH
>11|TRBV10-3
AISASGGETQY
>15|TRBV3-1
ASGFQSGTGGINEQF
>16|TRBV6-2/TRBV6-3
ASSYSSGVGVRQETQY
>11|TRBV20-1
SASGTGGAEAF